Shown below are 10 T cell receptor beta chains from a single sample sequenced in a study of blood T cell repertoires in COVID-19. Libraries were prepared by immunoSEQ multiplex PCR; TCRdb keeps only in-frame clonotypes and omits some of them. The sample has approximately 100,000 clones; around 87% are singletons. Source material: peripheral blood. The receptors originated from a woman in her twenties or thirties with acute or convalescent COVID-19.

The sample holds one count of this clone. The rearrangement joins TRBV7-3 to TRBJ1-3; 8 bases fit TRBD1. The CDR3 runs to 14 residues. The germline CDR1 and CDR2 sequences are SGHTA and FQGTGA. V shed 6 bases and J 7 bases; nucleotides not matched to a gene: 8. The CDR3 DNA reads TGTGCCAGCAGTCGGACAGGGTCGTTGAACACCATATATTTT. It encodes CASSRTGSLNTIYF.

This chain uses TRBV20-1 with TRBJ1-5; no clear D. This CDR3 contains 11 residues. V dropped 3 bases and J dropped 9 bases, with 9 bases sitting between them. CDR1 DFQATT and CDR2 SNEGSKA come from the germline V gene (reference sequence). CDR3 region: CSARGEGPQHF. DNA for the CDR3: TGCAGTGCTAGGGGCGAGGGGCCCCAGCATTTT.

In its sample, this clone was seen a few times. The gene calls are TRBV4-1 and TRBJ2-2; 11 bases align to TRBD1. CDR1 is MGHRA, CDR2 YSYEKL, per germline. Unmatched junction bases numbered 1, after V lost 3 bases and J lost 4 bases. This CDR3 region has 15 residues. The CDR3 spells CASSHGQGATGELFF. CDR3 bases: TGCGCCAGCAGCCATGGACAGGGGGCCACCGGGGAGCTGTTTTTT.

J is TRBJ1-4 and V is TRBV2; D is perhaps TRBD1 (5 bases). CDR1 is SNHLY, CDR2 FYNNEI, per germline. V was clipped by 1 base and J by 1 base, with 13 bases between them. The CDR3 consists of 17 residues. The CDR3 is CASSEVGGGETNEKLFF. In nucleotides, the CDR3 is TGTGCCAGCAGTGAAGTAGGCGGGGGGGAAACTAATGAAAAACTGTTTTTT. Using reference TRBV2 and TRBJ1-4 for the parts outside the CDR3, the full variable domain is EPEVTQTPSHQVTQMGQEVILRCVPISNHLYFYWYRQILGQKVEFLVSFYNNEISEKSEIFDDQFSVERPDGSNFTLKIRSTKLEDSAMYFCASSEVGGGETNEKLFFGSGTQLSVL.

The chain employs TRBV5-1 and TRBJ1-3; 7 nucleotides line up with TRBD1. V lost 6 bases and J lost 0; bases outside the gene matches: 3. CDR3 size: 14 residues. Germline V gene lookup returns CDR1 SGHRS and CDR2 YFSETQ. CDR3 residues: CASTRDSSGNTIYF. Here the CDR3 DNA reads TGCGCCAGCACCAGGGACAGCTCTGGAAACACCATATATTTT.

V gene TRBV27 combines with J gene TRBJ2-7; 8 nucleotides align to TRBD2. V dropped 7 bases and J dropped 5; count of bases not matched to a gene: 13. The CDR3 has 15 residues. CDR1 and CDR2 (germline): MNHEY, SMNVEV (reference sequence). DNA for the CDR3: TGTGCCAGCACCCCAGGGCGGGGGGCGCGAAACGAGCAGTACTTC. This encodes CASTPGRGARNEQYF.

In DNA form, the CDR3 reads TGTGCCAGCAGCTTAGGCGGGGGGGCGGATACGCAGTATTTT. Translating gives CASSLGGGADTQYF. V is TRBV7-2 and J is TRBJ2-3; 9 nucleotides line up with TRBD2. Germline V gene lookup returns CDR1 SGHTA and CDR2 FQGNSA. The CDR3 consists of 14 residues. The V gene end was trimmed by 1 base and the J gene end by 6 bases; junction bases not matched to a gene: 2.

This chain uses TRBV10-2 with TRBJ2-1, with 7 bases identical to TRBD2. CDR3 length equals 15 residues. J was trimmed by 2 bases and V by 6 bases; bases with no gene match: 7. Germline-derived CDR1 and CDR2 are WSHSY and SAAADI. The CDR3 is CASSAGGVAYNEQFF. The CDR3 nucleotides read TGCGCCAGCAGCGCTGGGGGGGTCGCCTACAATGAGCAGTTCTTC.

The CDR3 sequence: CASSYIAANYGYTF. In DNA, the CDR3 is TGTGCCAGCAGTTACATAGCAGCTAACTATGGCTACACCTTC. The rearrangement links TRBV6-2 or TRBV6-3 to TRBJ1-2; no definite D call. Trimming cost V 2 bases and J 0 bases, with 7 bases left between them. The CDR3 has 14 residues. Per germline, CDR1 MNHEY and CDR2 SVGEGT.

This sequence joins TRBV14 and TRBJ2-1; possible D gene TRBD1, 5 bases. CDR3 length: 16 residues. The germline V gene encodes CDR1 SGHDN and CDR2 FVKESK. The V and J ends lost 0 bases and 7 bases respectively, with 16 bases between them. Written as DNA, the CDR3 is TGTGCCAGCAGCCAAGAAAAGCAGGGTAGATTGAATGAGCAGTTCTTC. It specifies CASSQEKQGRLNEQFF.